Included here is one TCR beta chain sequence, with context. This sample is part of a study of blood T cell repertoires in COVID-19. Study information: Italy, Spain and the United States were the sources of the convalescent and acute COVID-19 samples. Nucleic acid was either cDNA or gDNA, and it came from T cells, B-cell-depleted T cells, or PBMCs.

As handled by the study authors: Amplifying reference gene primers gave estimates of nucleated cell counts. Sequencing used immunoSEQ multiplex PCR; TCRdb keeps in-frame clones, though not all of them. V and J calls and clone size come straight from that table; D and trimming were deduced from the DNA. Among around 130,000 clones listed, just under 90% were seen once. Germline lookup yields CDR1 MNHEY and CDR2 SVGAGI. V shed 2 bases and J shed 3 bases, with 6 bases lying between them. This CDR3 has 13 amino acids. The source material was peripheral blood. The TCR originated in a woman between 45 and 65 years old with acute or convalescent COVID-19. The chain recombines TRBV6-5 with TRBJ2-3; D not certain. For the CDR3, the DNA is TGTGCCAGCAGTTACCCCCCAACAGATACGCAGTATTTT. Translation gives CASSYPPTDTQYF.